Listed here are 2 T cell receptor beta chains from one sample, sequenced in a study of cytomegalovirus exposure and HLA in healthy donors. Assay used: immunoSEQ multiplex PCR; TCRdb lists only in-frame clones, some missing. The table shows about 84,000 clones, with approximately 90% occurring only once. Sequencing input: PBMCs. The receptors were gathered from a man aged 30-40 years in good health and CMV-seronegative.

This clone appeared a single time. This rearrangement joins TRBV27 to TRBJ2-1, with D perhaps matching TRBD1 (5 bases). With 2 bases removed from V and 5 bases from J, the gap between germline ends came to 16 bases. The germline CDR1 and CDR2 sequences are MNHEY and SMNVEV (reference sequence). CDR3 size: 16 residues. As DNA, the CDR3 is TGTGCCAGCAGTTTAGTACCAGGGCAGGTCAACAATGAGCAGTTCTTC. Amino acids: CASSLVPGQVNNEQFF.

A single count supports this clone. The V and J genes are TRBV27 and TRBJ2-5, with TRBD1 identical over 7 bases. The CDR3 sequence is 14 residues long. The germline V gene encodes CDR1 MNHEY and CDR2 SMNVEV (reference sequence). The junction had 4 bases not matched to a gene; V was cut back by 5 bases and J by 1 base. CDR3 bases: TGTGCCAGCAGTGTACAGGGGATCCAAGAGACCCAGTACTTC. Translation gives CASSVQGIQETQYF.